This T cell receptor (beta chain) was captured by sequencing in a study of CXCR3-negative and CXCR3-positive naive CD8 T cells. With UMI labels, 5' RACE was used to prepare the TRB cDNA libraries. TCRdb re-called the 5' RACE reads; one entry per CDR3 protein, DNA not given. This sample's table reports around 50,000 distinct CDR3 sequences. Sequencing was performed on naive CXCR3- CD8+ T cells from blood. This sample's subset: CD45RO-CCR7+CD27+CD95- naive CD8+ T cells lacking CXCR3 (TNR3-). The clonotype was recovered from a human donor in good health. Some clones in this sample may be carry-over from other donors' samples.

This CDR3 reads CASSFPPDNSPYEQYF. The chain has TRBV28 and TRBJ2-7; TCRdb returns TRBD1, unconfirmable since there is no DNA. This CDR3 is built from 16 residues. Germline CDR1 MDHEN, CDR2 SYDVKM.